These 10 T cell receptor beta chains originate from one sample sequenced in a study of T cells after yellow fever vaccination. TCRdb passed the 5' RACE reads through MiXCR, listing each CDR3 protein once. The table shows about 300,000 distinct CDR3 sequences, with roughly 7% occurring only once. Material: PBMCs, obtained around 45 days after the first yellow fever vaccination. These receptors all stem from a man between 18 and 29 years old who received the YFV17D yellow fever vaccine.

The chain joins TRBV6-2 or TRBV6-3 to TRBJ1-3, with D possibly being TRBD1 (5 bases). The germline V gene has CDR1 MNHEY and CDR2 SVGEGT. The V end was cut by 6 bases, the J end by 0 bases, with 9 bases between. The CDR3 runs to 14 residues. The CDR3 coding sequence is TGTGCCAGCAGGCCCGGGGGCTCTGGAAACACCATATATTTT. This encodes CASRPGGSGNTIYF.

This clonotype was observed a handful of times. The chain links TRBV5-1 to TRBJ2-7, with D unclear. CDR1 is SGHRS and CDR2 is YFSETQ in the germline V gene. V was cut by 4 bases and J by 1 base, with 12 bases left in between. The CDR3 loop spans 14 amino acids. The CDR3 DNA reads as TGCGCCAGCAGCCAAGTAACAGATTCCTACGAGCAGTACTTC. This translates into CASSQVTDSYEQYF.

V gene TRBV6-2 or TRBV6-3 combines with J gene TRBJ2-7; D perhaps matches TRBD1 (6 bases). Germline CDR1 MNHEY, CDR2 SVGEGT. Trimming stripped 6 bases from V and 4 bases from J, with 22 bases between. CDR3 length: 16 amino acids. This CDR3 reads CASSPPGQEALYEQYV. CDR3 DNA: TGTGCCAGCAGCCCACCGGGACAAGAGGCCCTATACGAGCAGTACGTC.

This clonotype showed up just a few times. The chain couples TRBV2 to TRBJ1-4; 7 bases line up with TRBD1. V shed 7 bases and J 8 bases; nucleotides not matched to a gene: 10. CDR3 length equals 14 residues. Germline loops: CDR1 SNHLY, CDR2 FYNNEI. CDR3 coding DNA: TGTGCCAGCAAAGGGCAGGGGGAGAAGGAAAAACTGTTTTTT. It translates to CASKGQGEKEKLFF.

The CDR3 DNA is TGTGCCAGCAGTTCCAGCCGTAGGGGCAATGAGCAGTTCTTC. Encoded protein: CASSSSRRGNEQFF. The rearrangement uses TRBV12-3 or TRBV12-4 and TRBJ2-1, with D perhaps TRBD1 (5 bases). Between the trimmed V and J ends, which lost 4 bases and 6 bases, there was a span of 13 bases. The CDR3 totals 14 residues.

This clonotype came up a few times. The chain employs TRBV5-4 and TRBJ1-2, with a weak D call TRBD1 (5 bases). Germline values: CDR1 SGHNT, CDR2 YYREEE (reference sequence). V gave up 3 bases and J gave up 6 bases, with 9 bases separating them. This CDR3 comprises 12 residues. CDR3: CASSSDNDGYTF. The CDR3 nucleotides read TGTGCCAGCAGCTCGGACAATGATGGCTACACCTTC.

The gene calls are TRBV2 and TRBJ1-4, with D possibly TRBD1 on 6 matching bases. The CDR3 loop spans 14 amino acids. Germline CDR1 is SNHLY and CDR2 is FYNNEI. V was shortened by 8 bases and J by 7 bases, with 17 bases between the two germline ends. CDR3 sequence reads: CASGGPGGGEKLFF. CDR3 coding DNA: TGTGCCAGCGGTGGACCCGGGGGCGGTGAAAAACTGTTTTTT. Complete variable domain (other parts from reference TRBV2 and TRBJ1-4): EPEVTQTPSHQVTQMGQEVILRCVPISNHLYFYWYRQILGQKVEFLVSFYNNEISEKSEIFDDQFSVERPDGSNFTLKIRSTKLEDSAMYFCASGGPGGGEKLFFGSGTQLSVL.

This clonotype was counted at least ten times. V gene TRBV7-9 combines with J gene TRBJ2-4; D ambiguous. This CDR3 comprises 14 residues. V was cut by 5 bases and J by 0 bases, with 8 bases left in between. CDR1 SEHNR and CDR2 FQNEAQ come from the germline V gene (reference sequence). The CDR3 loop reads CASSGGIAKNIQYF. CDR3 DNA sequence: TGTGCCAGCAGCGGTGGTATAGCCAAAAACATTCAGTACTTC. The full variable domain, in which reference TRBV7-9 and TRBJ2-4 provide the parts outside the CDR3, is DTGVSQNPRHKITKRGQNVTFRCDPISEHNRLYWYRQTLGQGPEFLTYFQNEAQLEKSRLLSDRFSAERPKGSFSTLEIQRTEQGDSAMYLCASSGGIAKNIQYFGAGTRLSVL.

This clonotype has ten or more counts. The V and J genes are TRBV28 and TRBJ2-7; maybe TRBD1 (6 bases). Germline V gene data show CDR1 as MDHEN and CDR2 as SYDVKM. V was cut by 5 bases and J by 0 bases, with 14 bases left in between. This CDR3 spans 15 amino acids. In nucleotides, the CDR3 is TGTGCCAGCAGTGACAACGGACAGAGCTCCTACGAGCAGTACGTC. Its translation is CASSDNGQSSYEQYV.

This clonotype has a handful of counts. The chain links TRBV10-1 to TRBJ1-2; 9 positions match TRBD1. The CDR3 extends over 15 amino acids. CDR1 and CDR2 from the germline V gene are WNHNN and SYGVQD (reference sequence). V shed 2 bases and J 4 bases; nucleotides not matched to a gene: 5. This CDR3 reads CASSEATQGAYGYTF. The CDR3 DNA follows: TGCGCCAGCAGTGAGGCTACACAGGGGGCCTATGGCTACACCTTC.